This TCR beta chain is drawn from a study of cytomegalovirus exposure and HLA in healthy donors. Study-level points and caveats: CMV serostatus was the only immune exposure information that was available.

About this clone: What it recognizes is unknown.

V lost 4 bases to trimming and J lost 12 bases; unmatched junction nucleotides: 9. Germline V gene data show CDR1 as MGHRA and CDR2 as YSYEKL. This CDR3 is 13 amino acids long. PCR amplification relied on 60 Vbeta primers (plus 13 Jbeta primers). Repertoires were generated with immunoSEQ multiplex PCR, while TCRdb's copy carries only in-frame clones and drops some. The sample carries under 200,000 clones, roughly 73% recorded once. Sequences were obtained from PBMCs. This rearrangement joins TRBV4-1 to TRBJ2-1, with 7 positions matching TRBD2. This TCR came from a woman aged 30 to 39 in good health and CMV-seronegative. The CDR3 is CASSPRGRAGQFF. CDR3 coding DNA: TGCGCCAGCAGCCCGCGGGGGAGGGCGGGGCAGTTCTTC.